This is a list of T cell receptor beta chains from one sample in a study of Ad26.COV2.S vaccination and SARS-CoV-2 variants. Produced via immunoSEQ multiplex PCR; TCRdb's table is partial and in-frame only. The repertoire holds around 400,000 clones, with around nine tenths as singletons. Sequencing was performed on peripheral blood, taken in a trial of Ad26.COV2.S vaccine versus placebo. The receptors were gathered from a person between 18 and 60 years old who received the Ad26.COV2.S COVID-19 vaccine or a placebo. Both conserved end residues are part of each CDR3. D genes are given only for firm matches.

d_call j_call v_call cdr3_aa
TRBD1 TRBJ1-4 TRBV4-1 CASSQGAGGTEKLFF
. TRBJ2-5 TRBV15 CATSRPPGAQETQYF
. TRBJ2-1 TRBV6-5 CASMGGMGSYNEQFF
. TRBJ1-1 TRBV29-1 CSVVRKQNTEAFF
TRBD2 TRBJ2-4 TRBV6-2/TRBV6-3 CASSKGLAGVGDIQYF
. TRBJ1-1 TRBV6-9 CASSWVGDTEAFF
. TRBJ1-6 TRBV6-6 CASRGDNSPLHF
. TRBJ1-5 TRBV30 CAWSVPSGNQPQHF
TRBD1 TRBJ2-5 TRBV9 CASSADRGQETQYF
. TRBJ2-1 TRBV7-8 CASSRRGGNNEQFF
. TRBJ2-7 TRBV9 CASSPRDRTYEQYF
. TRBJ1-1 TRBV5-1 CASSLGQGGVVNTEAFF
. TRBJ1-2 TRBV5-4 CASSPRHGISYGYTF
. TRBJ2-1 TRBV9 CASSVGGRGNEQFF
TRBD1 TRBJ1-2 TRBV28 CASGTGDGYTF
. TRBJ1-1 TRBV12-3/TRBV12-4 CASSLKENTEAFF
. TRBJ2-5 TRBV3-1/TRBV3-2 CASSQEVIEETQYF
. TRBJ2-1 TRBV7-9 CASSKNFQSNNEQFF
TRBD1 TRBJ2-1 TRBV7-9 CASSLADRGHYNEQFF
. TRBJ2-7 TRBV7-3 CASSSRGAGSYEQYF
. TRBJ2-2 TRBV25-1 CASSENLLANTGELFF
TRBD2 TRBJ2-1 TRBV7-9 CASSLIGLAGLGNEQFF
. TRBJ1-1 TRBV13 CASSLGTEAFF
. TRBJ2-3 TRBV21-1 CASSKGQGLATDTQYF
. TRBJ2-2 TRBV4-1 CASSQARAAGSNTGELFF
TRBD1 TRBJ2-2 TRBV7-6 CASSYRGRGTGELFF
. TRBJ2-1 TRBV20-1 CSAARTDEQFF
TRBD2 TRBJ2-1 TRBV28 CASSSGTSAYNEQFF
. TRBJ2-2 TRBV24-1 CASGLGNTGELFF
. TRBJ2-5 TRBV5-1 CASSFRDIQETQYF
. TRBJ2-5 TRBV7-2 CASRYFEETQYF
. TRBJ2-7 TRBV19 CASNPRGRGEYEQYF
TRBD1 TRBJ1-2 TRBV6-4 CASSDSRQGASGYTF
. TRBJ2-3 TRBV19 CASSISGPEDTQYF
. TRBJ1-2 TRBV2 CASSDWGSVKYGYTF
. TRBJ1-6 TRBV6-5 CASKWTVDSPLHF
. TRBJ1-4 TRBV7-3 CASSLEGPATNEKLFF
. TRBJ2-5 TRBV7-9 CASSLALETQYF
TRBD2 TRBJ2-2 TRBV28 CASSFGTSGRAGELFF
TRBD2 TRBJ2-3 TRBV11-2 CASSLTRMVGLASADTQYF
TRBD1 TRBJ1-4 TRBV30 CACKRGPGEKLFF
. TRBJ2-1 TRBV21-1 CASTSTGRNYYNEQFF
TRBD1 TRBJ2-2 TRBV7-2 CASSFATGVGGELFF
. TRBJ2-5 TRBV30 CAWTSIGGTQYF
. TRBJ1-1 TRBV4-3 CASSQDWRLDTEAFF
TRBD1 TRBJ2-3 TRBV6-6 CASSYVTGVQDTQYF
TRBD2 TRBJ2-1 TRBV2 CASSERAGGPRNEQFF
. TRBJ2-2 TRBV2 CASSEVDAFTGELFF
. TRBJ2-1 TRBV5-4 CASSLDGNSYNEQFF
. TRBJ2-5 TRBV2 CASTETDNGTQYF
. TRBJ1-2 TRBV3-1/TRBV3-2 CASSHRGRRGYGYTF
TRBD2 TRBJ2-7 TRBV10-3 CAISDLGGSSYEQYF
TRBD1 TRBJ1-2 TRBV28 CASTITTSGGAYGYTF